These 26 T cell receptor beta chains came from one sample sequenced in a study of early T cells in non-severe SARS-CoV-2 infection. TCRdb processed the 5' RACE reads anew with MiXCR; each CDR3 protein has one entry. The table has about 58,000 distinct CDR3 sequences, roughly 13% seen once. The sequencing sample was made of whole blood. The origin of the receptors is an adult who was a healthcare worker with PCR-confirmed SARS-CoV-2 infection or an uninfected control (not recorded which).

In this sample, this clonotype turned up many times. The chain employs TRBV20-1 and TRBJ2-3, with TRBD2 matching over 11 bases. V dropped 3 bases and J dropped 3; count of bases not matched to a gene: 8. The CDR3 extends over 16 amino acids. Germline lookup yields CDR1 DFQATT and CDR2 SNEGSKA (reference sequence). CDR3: CSASKLTSGITDTQYF. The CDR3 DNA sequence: TGCAGTGCTAGCAAACTGACTAGCGGGATTACAGATACGCAGTATTTT.

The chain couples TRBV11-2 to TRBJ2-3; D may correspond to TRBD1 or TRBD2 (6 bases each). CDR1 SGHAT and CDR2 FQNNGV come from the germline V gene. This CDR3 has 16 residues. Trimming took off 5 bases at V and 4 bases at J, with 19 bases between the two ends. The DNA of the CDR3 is TGTGCCAGCAGCCTTCTGGGGGGCTGGCCTTCAGATACGCAGTATTTT. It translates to CASSLLGGWPSDTQYF. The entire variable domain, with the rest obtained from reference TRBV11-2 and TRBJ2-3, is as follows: EAGVAQSPRYKIIEKRQSVAFWCNPISGHATLYWYQQILGQGPKLLIQFQNNGVVDDSQLPKDRFSAERLKGVDSTLKIQPAKLEDSAVYLCASSLLGGWPSDTQYFGPGTRLTVL.

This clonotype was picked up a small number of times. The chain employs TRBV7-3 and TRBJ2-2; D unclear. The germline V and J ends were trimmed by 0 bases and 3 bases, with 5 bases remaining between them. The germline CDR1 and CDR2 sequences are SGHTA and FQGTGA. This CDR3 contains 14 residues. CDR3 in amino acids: CASSLTPYTGELFF. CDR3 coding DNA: TGTGCCAGCAGCTTAACACCTTACACCGGGGAGCTGTTTTTT.

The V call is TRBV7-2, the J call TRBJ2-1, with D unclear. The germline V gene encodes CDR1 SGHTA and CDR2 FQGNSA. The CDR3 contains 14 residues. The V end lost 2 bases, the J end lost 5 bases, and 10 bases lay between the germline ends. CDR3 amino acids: CASSLLGWDNEQFF. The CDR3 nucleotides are TGTGCCAGCAGCTTATTGGGGTGGGACAATGAGCAGTTCTTC.

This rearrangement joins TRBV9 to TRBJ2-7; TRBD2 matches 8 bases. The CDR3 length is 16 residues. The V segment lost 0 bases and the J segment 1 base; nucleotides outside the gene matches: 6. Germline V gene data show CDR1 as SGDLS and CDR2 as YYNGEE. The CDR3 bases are TGTGCCAGCAGCGTAGCTTTACTAGCGGAATCCTACGAGCAGTACTTC. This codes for CASSVALLAESYEQYF.

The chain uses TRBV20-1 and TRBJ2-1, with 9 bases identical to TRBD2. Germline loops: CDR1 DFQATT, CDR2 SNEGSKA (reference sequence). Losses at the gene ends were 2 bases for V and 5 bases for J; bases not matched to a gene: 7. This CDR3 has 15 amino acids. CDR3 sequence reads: CSARPAGGSHNEQFF. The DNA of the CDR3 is TGCAGTGCTAGACCAGCGGGGGGATCACACAATGAGCAGTTCTTC.

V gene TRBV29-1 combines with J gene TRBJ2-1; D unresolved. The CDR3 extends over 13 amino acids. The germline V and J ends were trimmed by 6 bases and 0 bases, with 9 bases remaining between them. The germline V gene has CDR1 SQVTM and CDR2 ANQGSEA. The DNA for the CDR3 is TGCAGCGTCTACAGCAGCTCCTACAATGAGCAGTTCTTC. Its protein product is CSVYSSSYNEQFF.

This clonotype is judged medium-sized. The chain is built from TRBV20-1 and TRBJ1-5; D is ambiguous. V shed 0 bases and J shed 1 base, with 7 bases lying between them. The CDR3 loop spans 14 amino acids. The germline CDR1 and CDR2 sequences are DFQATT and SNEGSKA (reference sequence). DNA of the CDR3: TGCAGTGCTAGAGATGCACAGAGCAATCAGCCCCAGCATTTT. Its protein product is CSARDAQSNQPQHF.

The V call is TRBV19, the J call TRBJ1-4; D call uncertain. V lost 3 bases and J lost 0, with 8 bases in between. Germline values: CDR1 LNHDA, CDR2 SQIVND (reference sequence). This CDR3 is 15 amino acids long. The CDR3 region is CASSIASATNEKLFF. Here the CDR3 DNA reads TGTGCCAGTAGTATTGCATCTGCAACTAATGAAAAACTGTTTTTT.

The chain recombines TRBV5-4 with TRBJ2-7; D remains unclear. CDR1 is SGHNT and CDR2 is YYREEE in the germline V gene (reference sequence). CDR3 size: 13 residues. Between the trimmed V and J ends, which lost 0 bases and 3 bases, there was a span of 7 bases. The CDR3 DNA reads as TGTGCCAGCAGCTTGGATGGAAACTACGAGCAGTACTTC. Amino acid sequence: CASSLDGNYEQYF.

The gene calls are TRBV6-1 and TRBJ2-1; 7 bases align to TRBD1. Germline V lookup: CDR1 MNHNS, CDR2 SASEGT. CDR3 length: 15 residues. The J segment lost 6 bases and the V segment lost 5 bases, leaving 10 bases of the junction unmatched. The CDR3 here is CASSPTTGAGNEQFF. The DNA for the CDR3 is TGTGCCAGCAGTCCAACTACAGGGGCGGGCAATGAGCAGTTCTTC.

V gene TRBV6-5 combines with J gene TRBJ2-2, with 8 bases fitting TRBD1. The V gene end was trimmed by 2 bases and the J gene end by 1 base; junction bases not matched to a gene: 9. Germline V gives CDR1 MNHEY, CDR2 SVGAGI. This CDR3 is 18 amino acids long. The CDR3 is CASSYPRGQALNTGELFF. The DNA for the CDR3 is TGTGCCAGCAGTTACCCGCGGGGACAGGCCTTGAACACCGGGGAGCTGTTTTTT.

The CDR3 nucleotides are TGCGCCAGCAGGCCTGGGAGCGGATCCTACGAGCAGTACTTC. Translating gives CASRPGSGSYEQYF. The V call is TRBV5-1, the J call TRBJ2-7, with D possibly TRBD2 on 5 matching bases. V gave up 5 bases and J gave up 1 base, with 13 bases separating them. This CDR3 comprises 14 residues. The germline CDR1 and CDR2 sequences are SGHRS and YFSETQ.

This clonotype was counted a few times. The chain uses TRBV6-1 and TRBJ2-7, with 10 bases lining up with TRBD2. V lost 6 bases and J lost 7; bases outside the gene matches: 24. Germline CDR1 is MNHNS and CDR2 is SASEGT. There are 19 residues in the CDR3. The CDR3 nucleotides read TGTGCCAGCAGCCCATATCTAGCGGGGGAGGACCGCGACTACTGGGAGCAGTACTTC. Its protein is CASSPYLAGEDRDYWEQYF.

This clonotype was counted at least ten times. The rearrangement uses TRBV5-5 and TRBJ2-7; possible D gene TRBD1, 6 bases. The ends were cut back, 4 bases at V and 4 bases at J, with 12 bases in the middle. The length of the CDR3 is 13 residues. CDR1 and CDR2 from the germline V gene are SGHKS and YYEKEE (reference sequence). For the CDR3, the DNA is TGTGCCAGCAGCACAGGGAGTTGGTACGAGCAGTACTTC. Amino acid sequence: CASSTGSWYEQYF.

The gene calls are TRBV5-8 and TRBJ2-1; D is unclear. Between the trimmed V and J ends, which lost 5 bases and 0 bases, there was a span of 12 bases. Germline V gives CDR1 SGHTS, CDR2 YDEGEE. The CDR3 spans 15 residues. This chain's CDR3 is CASSLGFYSYNEQFF. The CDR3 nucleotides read TGTGCCAGCAGTTTAGGGTTTTACTCCTACAATGAGCAGTTCTTC.

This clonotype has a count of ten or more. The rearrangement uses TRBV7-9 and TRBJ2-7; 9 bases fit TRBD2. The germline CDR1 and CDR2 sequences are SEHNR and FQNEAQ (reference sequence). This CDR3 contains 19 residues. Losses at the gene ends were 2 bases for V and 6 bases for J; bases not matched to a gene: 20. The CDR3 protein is CASSLSLPSGGVAGVEQYF. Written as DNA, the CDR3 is TGTGCCAGCAGCTTATCTCTGCCGTCAGGTGGGGTAGCGGGAGTCGAGCAGTACTTC.

CDR3 DNA: TGTGCCAGCAGTTTATCCCCGTTGTCCGACGAGCAGTACTTC. Protein: CASSLSPLSDEQYF. The J gene is TRBJ2-7, the V gene TRBV27; D unclear. The CDR3 consists of 14 residues. Between the trimmed V and J ends, which lost 0 bases and 5 bases, there was a span of 11 bases. Per germline, CDR1 MNHEY and CDR2 SMNVEV (reference sequence).

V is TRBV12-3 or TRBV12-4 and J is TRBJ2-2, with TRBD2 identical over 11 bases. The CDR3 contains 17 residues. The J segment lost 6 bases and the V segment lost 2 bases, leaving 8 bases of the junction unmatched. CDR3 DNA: TGTGCCAGCAGTTTAATAGCGGGGGGGCATAATGCCGGGGAGCTGTTTTTT. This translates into CASSLIAGGHNAGELFF.

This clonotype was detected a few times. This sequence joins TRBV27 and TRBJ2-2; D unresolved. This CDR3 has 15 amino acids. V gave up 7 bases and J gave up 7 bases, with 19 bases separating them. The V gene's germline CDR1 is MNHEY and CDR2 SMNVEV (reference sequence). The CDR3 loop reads CASTTPRNVGGELFF. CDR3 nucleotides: TGTGCCAGCACCACCCCCAGGAACGTTGGCGGGGAGCTGTTTTTT.

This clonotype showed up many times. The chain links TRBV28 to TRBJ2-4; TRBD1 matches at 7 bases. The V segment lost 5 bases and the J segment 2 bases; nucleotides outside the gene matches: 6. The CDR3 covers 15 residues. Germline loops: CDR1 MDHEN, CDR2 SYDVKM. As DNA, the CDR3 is TGTGCCAGCAGTACAGACAGGGAAACCAAAAACATTCAGTACTTC. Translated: CASSTDRETKNIQYF.

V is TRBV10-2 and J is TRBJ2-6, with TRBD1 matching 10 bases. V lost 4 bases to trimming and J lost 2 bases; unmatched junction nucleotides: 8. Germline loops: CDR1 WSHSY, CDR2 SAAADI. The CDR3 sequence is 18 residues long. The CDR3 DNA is TGCGCCAGCAGTGGGTTGTTAGGACAGGGGGCTGGGGCCAACGTCCTGACTTTC. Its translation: CASSGLLGQGAGANVLTF.

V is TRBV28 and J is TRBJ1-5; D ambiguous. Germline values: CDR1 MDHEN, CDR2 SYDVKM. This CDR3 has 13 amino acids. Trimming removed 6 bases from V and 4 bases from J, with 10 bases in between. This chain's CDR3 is CASRLPTNQPQHF. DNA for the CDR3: TGTGCCAGCAGGCTCCCGACAAATCAGCCCCAGCATTTT.

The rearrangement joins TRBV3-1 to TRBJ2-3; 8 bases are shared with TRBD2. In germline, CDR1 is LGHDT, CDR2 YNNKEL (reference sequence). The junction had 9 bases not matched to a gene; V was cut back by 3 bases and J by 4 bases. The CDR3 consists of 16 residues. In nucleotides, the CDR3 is TGTGCCAGCAGCCAGACGGGACTAGAGGTTCCAGATACGCAGTATTTT. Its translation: CASSQTGLEVPDTQYF.

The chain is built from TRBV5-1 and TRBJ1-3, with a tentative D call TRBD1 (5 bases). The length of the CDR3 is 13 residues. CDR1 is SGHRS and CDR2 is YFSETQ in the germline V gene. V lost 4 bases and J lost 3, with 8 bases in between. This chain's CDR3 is CASSPGLGNTIYF. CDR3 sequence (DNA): TGCGCCAGCAGCCCGGGGCTTGGAAACACCATATATTTT.

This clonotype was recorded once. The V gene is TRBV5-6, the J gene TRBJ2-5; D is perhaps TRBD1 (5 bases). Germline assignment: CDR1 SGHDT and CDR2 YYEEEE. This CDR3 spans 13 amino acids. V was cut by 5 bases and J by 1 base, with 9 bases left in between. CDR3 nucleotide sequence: TGTGCCAGCAGATTTGACAGCCAAGAGACCCAGTACTTC. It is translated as CASRFDSQETQYF.